These T cell receptor beta chains were read from a single sample in a study of blood T cell repertoires in COVID-19. Profiling relied on immunoSEQ multiplex PCR, and the TCRdb table lists in-frame clones only, not all of them. This table has under 200,000 clones, about nine tenths appearing once. Sequenced sample: peripheral blood. All receptors derive from a man aged 18-30 years with acute or convalescent COVID-19. Both conserved end residues are part of each CDR3. Each record gives: CDR3 protein, CDR3 DNA, D gene, J gene, V gene, clone size. A D gene is named only where the DNA matches it firmly. Size values are once, few and many counts, or a class for expanded clones, and some rows have none.

CASSYSTSGTQYEQFF,TGTGCCAGCAGTTACTCGACTAGCGGGACTCAATATGAGCAGTTCTTC,TRBD2,TRBJ2-1,TRBV6-5,-
CASSLSSGESYNEQFF,TGTGCCAGTAGTCTGTCTAGCGGGGAATCCTACAATGAGCAGTTCTTC,TRBD2,TRBJ2-1,TRBV19,-
CASSYILQYEQYF,TGTGCCAGCAGTTATATCTTACAGTACGAGCAGTACTTC,-,TRBJ2-7,TRBV6-6,-
CASSIGGQGALQPQHF,TGTGCCAGTAGTATTGGGGGACAGGGGGCTCTTCAGCCCCAGCATTTT,TRBD1,TRBJ1-5,TRBV19,few
CASSSPGQGPDTQYF,TGTGCCAGCTCATCCCCCGGACAGGGACCAGATACGCAGTATTTT,TRBD1,TRBJ2-3,TRBV18,-
CASSGGPSGDYGYTF,TGCGCCAGCAGTGGCGGGCCGTCAGGGGACTATGGCTACACCTTC,-,TRBJ1-2,TRBV10-1,once
CSARAPDTQYF,TGCAGTGCTAGGGCCCCAGATACGCAGTATTTT,-,TRBJ2-3,TRBV20-1,-
CASSLSKVNRLAGYLDTQYF,TGTGCCAGCAGTTTATCGAAAGTAAACAGACTAGCGGGGTACCTGGATACGCAGTATTTT,TRBD2,TRBJ2-3,TRBV27,-
CATSPGLRGLDSNQPQHF,TGTGCCACCAGTCCGGGACTCCGAGGCTTAGATAGCAATCAGCCCCAGCATTTT,-,TRBJ1-5,TRBV24-1,-
CASTSTGGRSPLHF,TGTGCCAGCACCTCGACAGGGGGCCGTTCACCCCTCCACTTT,TRBD1,TRBJ1-6,TRBV6-5,-
CASSLAIGGNTEAFF,TGTGCCAGCAGCTTAGCGATAGGGGGGAACACTGAAGCTTTCTTT,-,TRBJ1-1,TRBV7-8,-
CASRRAGLSQGGYGYTF,TGCGCCAGCAGACGGGCGGGTTTGTCACAAGGCGGATATGGCTACACCTTC,-,TRBJ1-2,TRBV5-1,-
CASTTSNYGYTF,TGTGCCAGCACAACATCTAACTATGGCTACACCTTC,-,TRBJ1-2,TRBV2,-
CATSRMDRDQETQYF,TGTGCCACCAGCAGAATGGACAGGGACCAAGAGACCCAGTACTTC,TRBD1,TRBJ2-5,TRBV15,once
CASSDPSWGGEWPGTNEKLFF,TGTGCCAGTAGTGACCCCTCGTGGGGCGGAGAATGGCCTGGGACTAATGAAAAACTGTTTTTT,-,TRBJ1-4,TRBV19,-
CASAAQQGPKGTEAFF,TGTGCCAGCGCAGCCCAACAGGGGCCCAAGGGCACTGAAGCTTTCTTT,TRBD1,TRBJ1-1,TRBV18,-
CASRDSRAKNIQYF,TGTGCCAGTAGGGACAGCCGAGCCAAAAACATTCAGTACTTC,-,TRBJ2-4,TRBV19,-
CASSLTGWSYNEQFF,TGTGCCAGCAGTTTAACAGGGTGGTCCTACAATGAGCAGTTCTTC,-,TRBJ2-1,TRBV27,-
CATSVGGTEAFF,TGTGCCACCAGTGTCGGGGGCACTGAAGCTTTCTTT,-,TRBJ1-1,TRBV24-1,-
CASSENFNEKLFF,TGTGCCAGCAGTGAAAACTTTAATGAAAAACTGTTTTTT,-,TRBJ1-4,TRBV6-1,few
CASSGGQGTDTQYF,TGCGCCAGCAGCGGGGGACAGGGCACAGATACGCAGTATTTT,TRBD1,TRBJ2-3,TRBV5-1,-
CASSPGTGWTEAFF,TGTGCCAGCAGTCCGGGGACAGGGTGGACTGAAGCTTTCTTT,TRBD1,TRBJ1-1,TRBV28,-
CASSPGADYGYTF,TGTGCCAGCTCACCAGGGGCCGACTATGGCTACACCTTC,-,TRBJ1-2,TRBV18,-
CASSEQSAGAALYEQYF,TGTGCCAGCAGTGAACAAAGTGCGGGGGCGGCATTGTATGAGCAGTACTTC,-,TRBJ2-7,TRBV6-1,-
CASSIDRAGGEHRGYPELFF,TGTGCCAGTAGTATAGATCGGGCAGGGGGCGAACACCGGGGATACCCGGAGCTGTTTTTT,TRBD1,TRBJ2-2,TRBV19,-
CASSLSLNTEAFF,TGTGCCAGCAGCTTAAGCCTGAACACTGAAGCTTTCTTT,-,TRBJ1-1,TRBV7-7,-
CASSPGTGSGNTIYF,TGTGCCAGCTCACCCGGGACAGGGTCTGGAAACACCATATATTTT,TRBD1,TRBJ1-3,TRBV18,-